The source of this T cell receptor (beta chain) is a study (TCRdb year 2017). Describing the broader study: The study used sequence and structural analyses to characterize human CD8+ TCR repertoires recognizing immunodominant viral antigens. The paper as a whole reports these results and caveats: According to the report, the CD8+ TCR repertoires were highly diverse, and those specific to different immunodominant viral antigens were distinct from each other.

This clonotype counts as large (0.1 to 1%). The clone's antigen remains unknown. Nothing much larger sits one base from this clone, and base qualities are not available. The germline V gene (reference sequence) provides CDR1 DFQATT and CDR2 SNEGSKA. The CDR3 goes from the cysteine to the phenylalanine over 13 residues. CDR3 DNA is the only sequence kept; it has 39 bases, read in frame from the first base. Sequenced on an Illumina HiSeq 2500. Starting from the raw public reads, TCRdb applied fastp trimming at Q25, assembled clones with MiXCR and retained in-frame beta chains. Each entry merges the rows of one CDR3 protein and shows their most common DNA and genes. Across this sample there are about 1,800 distinct CDR3 sequences, with 28% seen only once. 4.5% to 6% of the sample comes from the top ten.

This clonotype originated in a female donor. The sequence is built from TRBV20-1 and TRBJ2-7; the D gene is not confidently resolved. Specimen: CD8+ T cells (not recorded whether cultured). This receptor has the CDR3 CSVTGPDYLGQYF. The sequenced DNA: TGCAGCGTCACGGGCCCCGATTATTTGGGGCAGTACTTC.